One and the same sample provided the 25 T cell receptor beta chains below, sequenced in a study of regulatory T cells in long-lasting Graves disease. In building TCR beta libraries, iRepertoire HTBI primers were used together with Arm-PCR of CDR3 regions. TCRdb itself ran the multiplex PCR reads through MiXCR, one entry per CDR3 protein. The sample lists roughly 500,000 distinct CDR3 sequences; roughly 13% were seen once. The time point: newly diagnosed GD, antithyroid drugs for less than 3 months. From RNA extracted from PBMCs, the TCR library was made. Another study also made use of these data, one on T cells in Graves' hyperthyroidism and ophthalmopathy.

The sample here was peripheral blood mononuclear cells (PBMCs), taken at new diagnosis, from a patient treated with antithyroid drugs. These receptors came from a man aged 25 to 40 with Graves disease.

In DNA form, the CDR3 reads TGCGCCAGCGCTCCTGGGACTGACCTCAGGACCCTCCACTTT. Encoded protein: CASAPGTDLRTLHF. The chain couples TRBV10-2 to TRBJ1-6; a possible D gene is TRBD1 (5 bases). The CDR3 totals 14 residues. Trimming left V 8 bases short and J 14 bases short, with 22 bases between. Germline loops: CDR1 WSHSY, CDR2 SAAADI.

A few counts support this clonotype. The CDR3, as DNA: TGCAGCGTTGTAATTCTTGGGACAGGAGCCTACGAGCAGTACTTC. Protein product: CSVVILGTGAYEQYF. The chain recombines TRBV29-1 with TRBJ2-7, with 8 bases matching TRBD1. V was clipped by 4 bases and J by 2 bases; unmatched bases: 10. CDR3 length: 15 residues. CDR1 and CDR2 from the germline V gene are SQVTM and ANQGSEA.

This clonotype was counted a single time. This may come from a read error, since a much larger clone is one base off. The chain has TRBV20-1 and TRBJ2-7; TRBD2 matches at 10 bases. V was clipped by 6 bases and J by 7 bases; unmatched bases: 15. This CDR3 is 15 amino acids long. Per germline, CDR1 DFQATT and CDR2 SNEGSKA (reference sequence). For the CDR3, the DNA is TGCAGTGCCCCTGCCACGGGACTAGCGCACAATGAGCAGTACTTC. It is translated as CSAPATGLAHNEQYF.

This clonotype was detected many times. The chain couples TRBV29-1 to TRBJ2-7; tentatively, D is TRBD1 (6 bases). V shed 2 bases and J shed 3 bases, with 8 bases lying between them. The CDR3 contains 12 residues. Per germline, CDR1 SQVTM and CDR2 ANQGSEA. The CDR3 spells CSVEQGSYEQYF. In DNA, the CDR3 is TGCAGCGTTGAACAGGGGAGCTACGAGCAGTACTTC.

The rearrangement joins TRBV11-2 to TRBJ2-2; D remains ambiguous. The CDR3 extends over 15 amino acids. V shed 2 bases and J shed 5 bases, with 12 bases lying between them. CDR1 SGHAT and CDR2 FQNNGV come from the germline V gene. The CDR3 region is CASSLPLQITGELFF. CDR3 coding DNA: TGTGCCAGCAGCTTACCCCTACAGATAACCGGGGAGCTGTTTTTT. Supplemented by reference TRBV11-2 and TRBJ2-2, the full variable domain reads EAGVAQSPRYKIIEKRQSVAFWCNPISGHATLYWYQQILGQGPKLLIQFQNNGVVDDSQLPKDRFSAERLKGVDSTLKIQPAKLEDSAVYLCASSLPLQITGELFFGEGSRLTVL.

The CDR3 DNA is TGCAGCGTTTCCTTGCGTTTCGCATTCTATGGCTACACCTTC. Protein sequence: CSVSLRFAFYGYTF. The V gene is TRBV29-1, the J gene TRBJ1-2; no clear D. This CDR3 has 14 residues. Trimming shortened V by 5 bases and J by 4 bases, and 17 bases separated the two germline ends. The germline gives CDR1 SQVTM, CDR2 ANQGSEA.

This clonotype was seen only once. No conserved phenylalanine or tryptophan ends this CDR3, so it is likely a read error. The chain combines TRBV6-2 or TRBV6-3 with TRBJ2-1; 7 positions agree with TRBD2. V trimming: 7 bases; J trimming: 9 bases; junction bases outside the gene matches: 6. The germline CDR1 and CDR2 sequences are MNHEY and SVGEGT. The CDR3 contains 12 residues. The CDR3 loop reads CASTLGEGEQFL. The CDR3 bases are TGTGCCAGCACCCTCGGGGAGGGTGAGCAGTTCCTC.

The gene calls are TRBV19 and TRBJ2-5; D uncertain. Per the germline V gene, CDR1 is LNHDA and CDR2 is SQIVND (reference sequence). Trimming cost V 5 bases and J 5 bases, with 12 bases left between them. The CDR3 is made up of 13 amino acids. CDR3 in amino acids: CASSYGNRETQYF. DNA for the CDR3: TGTGCCAGTAGTTACGGAAATCGGGAGACCCAGTACTTC. Looking up the rest from reference TRBV19 and TRBJ2-5 gives the full variable domain: DGGITQSPKYLFRKEGQNVTLSCEQNLNHDAMYWYRQDPGQGLRLIYYSQIVNDFQKGDIAEGYSVSREKKESFPLTVTSAQKNPTAFYLCASSYGNRETQYFGPGTRLLVL.

V usage is TRBV12-5 and J usage is TRBJ1-1, with 8 bases matching TRBD1. Looked up from germline, CDR1 is LGHNT and CDR2 is FRNRAP. This CDR3 has 13 amino acids. The V and J ends lost 0 bases and 8 bases, in that order; junction bases with no gene match: 2. The CDR3 nucleotides read TGTGCTAGTGGTTTGGTGACAGGGGCCGAAGCTTTCTTT. Translated: CASGLVTGAEAFF.

This clonotype was counted at least ten times. V and J are TRBV7-9 and TRBJ2-2, with 10 bases matching TRBD2. This CDR3 comprises 18 residues. With 3 bases clipped from V and 0 bases from J, the junction kept 7 bases outside the gene matches. Germline V gives CDR1 SEHNR, CDR2 FQNEAQ (reference sequence). The CDR3 here is CASSLLPGLASNTGELFF. CDR3 in DNA: TGTGCCAGCAGCTTGCTACCGGGACTAGCGTCGAACACCGGGGAGCTGTTTTTT. The full variable domain, rest sourced from reference TRBV7-9 and TRBJ2-2, is DTGVSQNPRHKITKRGQNVTFRCDPISEHNRLYWYRQTLGQGPEFLTYFQNEAQLEKSRLLSDRFSAERPKGSFSTLEIQRTEQGDSAMYLCASSLLPGLASNTGELFFGEGSRLTVL.

This clonotype was observed a handful of times. The chain uses TRBV6-1 and TRBJ2-7; TRBD2 aligns across 7 bases. The germline gives CDR1 MNHNS, CDR2 SASEGT. This CDR3 spans 15 amino acids. V lost 6 bases and J lost 6; bases outside the gene matches: 14. The CDR3 nucleotides are TGTGCCAGCAGAGGGAGGGACCGAGTAAAAGGCGAGCAGTACTTC. The encoded protein is CASRGRDRVKGEQYF.

This clonotype came up many times. J is TRBJ2-7 and V is TRBV2; D uncertain. The CDR3 covers 11 residues. The V and J ends lost 7 bases and 0 bases respectively, with 4 bases between them. Per germline, CDR1 SNHLY and CDR2 FYNNEI. CDR3 region: CASTISYEQYF. CDR3 DNA: TGTGCCAGCACCATCTCCTACGAGCAGTACTTC.

In its sample, this clonotype was seen a few times. The gene calls are TRBV6-2 or TRBV6-3 and TRBJ2-2; D could derive from TRBD1 or TRBD2 (5 bases each). This CDR3 spans 16 amino acids. Trimming pared 7 bases from V and 5 bases from J, leaving 20 bases between. CDR1 and CDR2 from the germline V gene are MNHEY and SVGEGT. The CDR3 reads CASIRLRYGTTGELFF. The CDR3 bases are TGTGCCAGCATTAGGCTTCGCTATGGGACGACCGGGGAGCTGTTTTTT.

This clonotype appeared many times. The chain uses TRBV6-1 and TRBJ2-3; D is ambiguous. This CDR3 has 16 amino acids. The V end was cut by 6 bases, the J end by 2 bases, with 18 bases between. Germline CDR1 reads MNHNS; CDR2 reads SASEGT. Written as DNA, the CDR3 is TGTGCCAGCAGGCCCGAAAGGATACAAGCCACAGATACGCAGTATTTT. Translated: CASRPERIQATDTQYF.

Ten or more counts support this clonotype. This chain uses TRBV20-1 with TRBJ2-5, with D tentatively TRBD1 or TRBD2 (5 bases each). This CDR3 is built from 12 residues. Per germline, CDR1 DFQATT and CDR2 SNEGSKA (reference sequence). V lost 7 bases and J lost 5, with 14 bases in between. The CDR3 coding sequence is TGCAGTGTACAGAGGGGCCGGGAGACCCAGTACTTC. It yields the protein CSVQRGRETQYF.

This clonotype has ten or more counts. The rearrangement joins TRBV3-1 to TRBJ2-3; 7 bases agree with TRBD2. The CDR3 length is 13 residues. J was trimmed by 6 bases and V by 4 bases; bases with no gene match: 4. Germline V gene data show CDR1 as LGHDT and CDR2 as YNNKEL (reference sequence). The CDR3 bases are TGTGCCAGCAGCCTCCCCGGGGGGGATACGCAGTATTTT. This codes for CASSLPGGDTQYF.

This clonotype was found many times. The CDR3 coding sequence is TGTGCCATCAGTCCAATCTACGAGCAGTACTTC. Amino acids: CAISPIYEQYF. J is TRBJ2-7 and V is TRBV10-3; no definite D call. This CDR3 has 11 residues. The germline V and J ends were trimmed by 5 bases and 3 bases, with 5 bases remaining between them. Germline V gives CDR1 ENHRY, CDR2 SYGVKD.

The chain couples TRBV12-3 or TRBV12-4 to TRBJ2-7; weak D call: TRBD2 (7 bases). V lost 3 bases, J lost 4 bases, and 13 bases lay in between. The CDR3 is 14 amino acids. CDR3 in amino acids: CASSFEGGRYEQYF. The CDR3 bases are TGTGCCAGCAGTTTCGAGGGGGGGAGGTACGAGCAGTACTTC.

This clonotype was seen many times. This chain connects TRBV13 to TRBJ2-4; 10 bases match TRBD2. Germline lookup yields CDR1 PRHDT and CDR2 FYEKMQ (reference sequence). V was clipped by 4 bases and J by 5 bases; unmatched bases: 2. This CDR3 is built from 14 residues. The CDR3: CASSSGTSENIQYF. CDR3 in DNA: TGTGCCAGCAGCTCCGGGACTAGCGAAAACATTCAGTACTTC.

The sample holds many counts of this clonotype. The rearrangement uses TRBV19 and TRBJ2-3; 7 bases are a match to TRBD2. Germline values: CDR1 LNHDA, CDR2 SQIVND (reference sequence). The CDR3 runs to 14 residues. V lost 9 bases to trimming and J lost 3 bases; unmatched junction nucleotides: 9. The CDR3 here is CASSRGGSTDTQYF. CDR3 DNA sequence: TGTGCCAGCAGCCGGGGCGGGAGTACAGATACGCAGTATTTT.

A word on this clonotype: This likely came from a read error, as a far larger clone is one base away. Because the CDR3 is missing its conserved closing phenylalanine or tryptophan, this is likely a read error. The chain combines TRBV2 with TRBJ2-5; D is unclear. The DNA end lines up better with TRBJ2-7; the J call may be wrong. This CDR3 has 11 residues. CDR1 SNHLY and CDR2 FYNNEI come from the germline V gene. The CDR3 DNA sequence: TGTGCCAGCAGTGATCCAACCGAGCAGTACCTC. It translates to CASSDPTEQYL.

V usage is TRBV9 and J usage is TRBJ2-1; D uncertain. TRBJ2-3 matches the DNA end more closely, so the J call is doubtful. Germline CDR1 reads SGDLS; CDR2 reads YYNGEE. The CDR3 is made up of 14 amino acids. The CDR3 bases are TGTGCCAGCAGCGTAGAGATTAACACAGATACGCAGTATTTT. It yields the protein CASSVEINTDTQYF.

The table lists this clonotype with many counts. The V gene is TRBV6-1, the J gene TRBJ1-2; 7 bases align to TRBD1. J was trimmed by 0 bases and V by 9 bases; bases with no gene match: 10. Germline assignment: CDR1 MNHNS and CDR2 SASEGT. There are 15 residues in the CDR3. This CDR3 reads CASKGQPAANYGYTF. Written as DNA, the CDR3 is TGTGCCAGTAAGGGACAGCCCGCAGCTAACTATGGCTACACCTTC.

This clonotype was seen only a few times. The chain combines TRBV6-1 with TRBJ1-5, with TRBD1 as a possible D gene (6 bases). The CDR3 extends over 14 amino acids. Looked up from germline, CDR1 is MNHNS and CDR2 is SASEGT. The V end lost 4 bases, the J end lost 4 bases, and 11 bases lay between the germline ends. The CDR3 protein is CASSGGTSNQPQHF. The CDR3 coding sequence is TGTGCCAGCAGTGGAGGGACATCGAATCAGCCCCAGCATTTT.

This clonotype was counted a few times. This chain links TRBV18 with TRBJ2-7, with TRBD2 matching over 7 bases. There are 14 residues in the CDR3. After removal of 6 bases from V and 4 bases from J, the junction contained 9 bases not matched to a gene. The germline V gene has CDR1 KGHSH and CDR2 LQKENI. The CDR3, as DNA: TGTGCCAGCTCCGCCTTCAGCGGGACGTACGAGCAGTACTTC. It encodes CASSAFSGTYEQYF.